The rows below give T cell receptor beta chains drawn from one sample of a study of a mutant IDH1 vaccine in newly diagnosed glioma. TCRdb's copy holds only in-frame clones and misses some; the assay was immunoSEQ multiplex PCR. The profile shows approximately 38,000 clones, 70% to 90% of them singletons. These TCRs are of unknown antigen specificity. Here the sequenced sample was PBMCs, taken from a glioma patient whose treatment included an IDH1 peptide vaccine. All receptors come from a man in his forties with glioma. The CDR3 runs from the conserved cysteine through the conserved F or W. Each record gives: CDR3 DNA, CDR3 protein, V gene, J gene, clone size, D gene. The D gene is left open where the match is weak. Not every row has a clone size; where given, it reads once, few, many or a size class.

TGTGCCAGCAGTATGGGACTAGCGGGAGGGGCAGAGACCCAGTACTTC,CASSMGLAGGAETQYF,TRBV6-6,TRBJ2-5,NA,TRBD2
TGTGCCAGCAGCTCATCCGGGACAGGGACCTACGAGCAGTACTTC,CASSSSGTGTYEQYF,TRBV7-2,TRBJ2-7,NA,TRBD1
TGTGCCAGCAGTGATCCCCTGAATCAGCCCCAGCATTTT,CASSDPLNQPQHF,TRBV2,TRBJ1-5,NA,NA
TGCGCCAGCAGCCTCGGGACAGGGGTGAATTCACCCCTCCACTTT,CASSLGTGVNSPLHF,TRBV4-3,TRBJ1-6,once,TRBD1
TGTGCCAGCTCACCTAAAGGACAGGTTACGCAGCAGTACTTC,CASSPKGQVTQQYF,TRBV18,TRBJ2-7,NA,TRBD1
TGTGCCAGCAGTTACACGGGACATTCCGCTGCTGGTGGCTACACCTTC,CASSYTGHSAAGGYTF,TRBV6-5,TRBJ1-2,NA,NA
TGTGCCAGCAGCGTGACAGGGGGCGGCAATCAGCCCCAGCATTTT,CASSVTGGGNQPQHF,TRBV9,TRBJ1-5,NA,TRBD1
TGTGCCAGCAGTGAAGAGGGGCCTGAAGCTTTCTTT,CASSEEGPEAFF,TRBV2,TRBJ1-1,NA,NA
TGTGCCAGCAGTTTTTCCCGACGGGTTGGATCGGAGCAGTACTTC,CASSFSRRVGSEQYF,TRBV27,TRBJ2-7,NA,NA
TGCAGTGCTAGTCTCAATGAGCAGTTCTTC,CSASLNEQFF,TRBV20-1,TRBJ2-1,NA,NA
TGTGCCAGTAGTATAGCGGGTGAGACCCAGTACTTC,CASSIAGETQYF,TRBV19,TRBJ2-5,NA,NA
TGTGCCATCAGCCACGGGACTAGTTACGAGCAGTACTTC,CAISHGTSYEQYF,TRBV10-3,TRBJ2-7,NA,TRBD2
TGTGCCAGCAGTGACCCGCGCGGAGAAGCCTACGAGCAGTACTTC,CASSDPRGEAYEQYF,TRBV27,TRBJ2-7,NA,NA
TGTGCCAGCAGCTCGGGAGAAGCAAACATTCAGTACTTC,CASSSGEANIQYF,TRBV11-3,TRBJ2-4,NA,NA
TGTGCCAGCAGCTTAGTGGGGTTCTCTAGCACAGATACGCAGTATTTT,CASSLVGFSSTDTQYF,TRBV7-2,TRBJ2-3,NA,NA
TGCGCCAGCAGGGACCAAGAGACCCAGTACTTC,CASRDQETQYF,TRBV10-2,TRBJ2-5,NA,NA